This TCR beta chain was profiled in a study of blood T cell repertoires in COVID-19. Germline V lookup: CDR1 LNHDA, CDR2 SQIVND (reference sequence). The CDR3 has 14 amino acids. The germline V and J ends were trimmed by 1 base and 7 bases, with 13 bases remaining between them. This clone was seen more than once but under ten times. Generated by immunoSEQ multiplex PCR, the TCRdb table keeps only in-frame clones and is missing some. The sample yields approximately 530,000 clones, less than 90% seen once. The TCR sequence derives from a woman in her forties or fifties with COVID-19, enrolled during active disease. The sample taken for sequencing was peripheral blood. The chain uses TRBV19 and TRBJ1-2; possibly TRBD1 for D (6 bases). The CDR3 loop is CASSIGRDISGYTF. The CDR3 DNA is TGTGCCAGTAGTATAGGCCGGGACATATCTGGCTACACCTTC.